This record covers a single T cell receptor beta chain. Sequencing was performed with immunoSEQ multiplex PCR; in TCRdb, only in-frame clones are kept and a portion is missing. This sample yields a few hundred thousand clones, of which 80% to 95% are seen a single time; about 2.5% belongs to the top ten. This sample was taken from a study of blood T cell repertoires in COVID-19. The CDR3 runs 15 residues. The germline CDR1 and CDR2 sequences are SGHRS and YFSETQ. V shed 0 bases, J shed 1 base, and the junction held 1 base outside the gene matches. The chain recombines TRBV5-1 with TRBJ2-5, with 9 bases matching TRBD1. Source material: peripheral blood. The sequence was collected from a young adult with COVID-19, enrolled during active disease. The CDR3 nucleotides read TGCGCCAGCAGCTTGGGACAGGGGGTCCAAGAGACCCAGTACTTC. The encoded protein is CASSLGQGVQETQYF.